These 29 T cell receptor beta chains were sequenced from one sample in a study of cytomegalovirus exposure and HLA in healthy donors. PCR used 60 Vbeta primers and 13 Jbeta primers. This table comes from immunoSEQ multiplex PCR, and its TCRdb copy is limited to in-frame clones, with some not included. The sample holds just under 80,000 clones, roughly 78% seen once. Sequencing was performed on PBMCs. These receptor sequences come from a man aged 35 to 55 in good health and CMV-seronegative.

The chain joins TRBV19 to TRBJ2-7, with D possibly being TRBD2 (5 bases). This CDR3 has 15 amino acids. Trimming shortened V by 4 bases and J by 3 bases, and 16 bases separated the two germline ends. CDR1 is LNHDA and CDR2 is SQIVND in the germline V gene (reference sequence). The CDR3 loop reads CASSRFTGNFYEQYF. CDR3 DNA sequence: TGTGCCAGTAGTAGATTTACGGGAAACTTCTACGAGCAGTACTTC. The complete variable domain, with remaining parts taken from reference TRBV19 and TRBJ2-7, reads DGGITQSPKYLFRKEGQNVTLSCEQNLNHDAMYWYRQDPGQGLRLIYYSQIVNDFQKGDIAEGYSVSREKKESFPLTVTSAQKNPTAFYLCASSRFTGNFYEQYFGPGTRLTVT.

V is TRBV28 and J is TRBJ2-7; TRBD1 might be the D (7 bases). The CDR3 spans 18 residues. From germline, CDR1 is MDHEN and CDR2 SYDVKM. V was cut by 6 bases and J by 2 bases, with 26 bases left in between. In DNA form, the CDR3 reads TGTGCCAGCAGCAATAGGAGGGGGCAGACAGGAGGGACCTACGAGCAGTACTTC. It specifies CASSNRRGQTGGTYEQYF.

The rearrangement links TRBV27 to TRBJ1-3, with D perhaps TRBD1 (6 bases). Per the germline V gene, CDR1 is MNHEY and CDR2 is SMNVEV (reference sequence). V gave up 5 bases and J gave up 0 bases, with 11 bases separating them. The CDR3 is 15 residues long. CDR3 sequence reads: CASSMTGLSGNTIYF. For the CDR3, the DNA is TGTGCCAGCAGTATGACAGGCCTCTCTGGAAACACCATATATTTT.

The genes are TRBV6-4 and TRBJ2-5; D is undetermined. Trimming left V 2 bases short and J 2 bases short, with 9 bases between. Germline V CDR1 and CDR2: MRHNA, SNTAGT. The CDR3 extends over 14 amino acids. The CDR3 region is CASSDPGRQETQYF. In nucleotides, the CDR3 is TGTGCCAGCAGTGACCCAGGCCGTCAAGAGACCCAGTACTTC.

The J gene is TRBJ2-1, the V gene TRBV4-2; 11 bases line up with TRBD2. The V gene end was trimmed by 5 bases and the J gene end by 9 bases; junction bases not matched to a gene: 9. Per germline, CDR1 LGHNA and CDR2 YNFKEQ. This CDR3 spans 15 amino acids. The CDR3, as DNA: TGTGCCAGCAGCAAGGGACTAGCGGAAGTCTCTGAGCAGTTCTTC. Protein: CASSKGLAEVSEQFF.

The chain links TRBV28 to TRBJ1-5, with D perhaps matching TRBD1 (6 bases). The germline gives CDR1 MDHEN, CDR2 SYDVKM. Trimming pared 5 bases from V and 11 bases from J, leaving 16 bases between. The CDR3 length is 13 residues. The CDR3 sequence: CASSHRAWAAQHF. The CDR3 DNA reads as TGTGCCAGCAGTCACAGGGCTTGGGCAGCCCAGCATTTT. Combining the CDR3 with reference TRBV28 and TRBJ1-5 gives the whole variable domain DVKVTQSSRYLVKRTGEKVFLECVQDMDHENMFWYRQDPGLGLRLIYFSYDVKMKEKGDIPEGYSVSREKKERFSLILESASTNQTSMYLCASSHRAWAAQHFGDGTRLSIL.

The rearrangement links TRBV7-8 to TRBJ1-2; tentatively, D is TRBD1 (5 bases). CDR1 and CDR2 (germline): SGHVS, FQNEAQ. The V end was cut by 5 bases, the J end by 4 bases, with 14 bases between. The CDR3 loop spans 14 amino acids. In DNA form, the CDR3 reads TGTGCCAGCAGCCTCCTGGGGGGATTCTATGGCTACACCTTC. It yields the protein CASSLLGGFYGYTF. Full variable domain (rest looked up from reference TRBV7-8 and TRBJ1-2): GAGVSQSPRYKVAKRGQDVALRCDPISGHVSLFWYQQALGQGPEFLTYFQNEAQLDKSGLPSDRFFAERPEGSVSTLKIQRTQQEDSAVYLCASSLLGGFYGYTFGSGTRLTVV.

V and J are TRBV7-2 and TRBJ2-7, with D perhaps TRBD2 (6 bases). CDR3 length equals 17 residues. Germline CDR1 SGHTA, CDR2 FQGNSA. Deletions cut 1 base from V and 0 bases from J, with 16 bases between. The CDR3 bases are TGTGCCAGCAGCTTAGTTAGTGGGGCGGGGAACTCCTACGAGCAGTACTTC. This encodes CASSLVSGAGNSYEQYF.

This clone came up once. The chain carries TRBV7-9 and TRBJ2-7, with TRBD1 matching over 7 bases. Per germline, CDR1 SEHNR and CDR2 FQNEAQ (reference sequence). V dropped 5 bases and J dropped 1; count of bases not matched to a gene: 8. The CDR3 totals 15 residues. CDR3 loop: CASSPGTAHSYEQYF. For the CDR3, the DNA is TGTGCCAGCAGCCCTGGGACAGCTCATTCCTACGAGCAGTACTTC.

This sequence joins TRBV5-1 and TRBJ2-3, with D maybe TRBD2 (5 bases). The germline CDR1 and CDR2 sequences are SGHRS and YFSETQ. The CDR3 has 14 residues. The V gene lost 4 bases and the J gene lost 2 bases, with 11 bases spanning the gap. The CDR3 is CASSKFLATDTQYF. The CDR3 DNA reads TGCGCCAGCAGCAAATTCCTAGCCACAGATACGCAGTATTTT.

V usage is TRBV7-2 and J usage is TRBJ1-1; D not resolved. Germline V lookup: CDR1 SGHTA, CDR2 FQGNSA. This CDR3 comprises 13 residues. The V and J ends lost 1 base and 2 bases respectively, with 5 bases between them. CDR3 bases: TGTGCCAGCAGCTTAGTCCAAAACACTGAAGCTTTCTTT. This sequence encodes CASSLVQNTEAFF.

V gene TRBV30 combines with J gene TRBJ2-1, with D possibly being TRBD2 (6 bases). Germline values: CDR1 GTSNPN, CDR2 SVGIG (reference sequence). There are 13 residues in the CDR3. Trimming pared 0 bases from V and 8 bases from J, leaving 11 bases between. CDR3 sequence reads: CAWSVEGRHEQFF. The CDR3 DNA sequence: TGTGCCTGGAGTGTTGAAGGGAGGCATGAGCAGTTCTTC.

The gene calls are TRBV2 and TRBJ2-2, with D perhaps matching TRBD2 (5 bases). The V and J ends lost 2 bases and 0 bases respectively, with 10 bases between them. Germline loops: CDR1 SNHLY, CDR2 FYNNEI. The CDR3 runs 16 residues. CDR3 coding DNA: TGTGCCAGCAGTGAACTGAGGGTGACGAACACCGGGGAGCTGTTTTTT. Its protein is CASSELRVTNTGELFF. Combining the CDR3 with reference TRBV2 and TRBJ2-2 gives the whole variable domain EPEVTQTPSHQVTQMGQEVILRCVPISNHLYFYWYRQILGQKVEFLVSFYNNEISEKSEIFDDQFSVERPDGSNFTLKIRSTKLEDSAMYFCASSELRVTNTGELFFGEGSRLTVL.

In this sample, this clone turned up a few times. The rearrangement joins TRBV5-1 to TRBJ2-3; the D gene is possibly TRBD1 (5 bases). The CDR3 is 15 amino acids. V was trimmed by 4 bases and J by 2 bases, leaving 14 bases between them. The germline CDR1 and CDR2 sequences are SGHRS and YFSETQ. CDR3: CASSLGRADTDTQYF. CDR3 DNA: TGCGCCAGCAGCCTGGGCAGGGCGGACACAGATACGCAGTATTTT.

V gene TRBV30 combines with J gene TRBJ2-7, with 8 bases identical to TRBD1. Looked up from germline, CDR1 is GTSNPN and CDR2 is SVGIG (reference sequence). The CDR3 consists of 15 residues. V dropped 1 base and J dropped 2; count of bases not matched to a gene: 7. DNA for the CDR3: TGTGCCTGGAGTGGGCAGGGGGCTTACACCTACGAGCAGTACTTC. It codes for CAWSGQGAYTYEQYF. Looking up the rest from reference TRBV30 and TRBJ2-7 gives the full variable domain: SQTIHQWPATLVQPVGSPLSLECTVEGTSNPNLYWYRQAAGRGLQLLFYSVGIGQISSEVPQNLSASRPQDRQFILSSKKLLLSDSGFYLCAWSGQGAYTYEQYFGPGTRLTVT.

This chain links TRBV4-3 with TRBJ2-5, with 7 positions matching TRBD2. The CDR3 sequence is 16 residues long. The trim removed 1 base at V and 5 bases at J, leaving 10 bases unmatched. Germline loops: CDR1 LGHNA, CDR2 YSLEER. The CDR3 nucleotides read TGCGCCAGCAGCCAAGGAGGAGGCGGGAGTCGCGAGACCCAGTACTTC. Translating it yields CASSQGGGGSRETQYF.

This clone was seen a few times. V is TRBV18 and J is TRBJ2-3, with D possibly being TRBD1 (5 bases). V dropped 3 bases and J dropped 3 bases, with 16 bases sitting between them. The CDR3 runs to 16 residues. Germline assignment: CDR1 KGHSH and CDR2 LQKENI. CDR3 DNA sequence: TGTGCCAGCTCACCTCTGTATCAGGGCTTGACAGATACGCAGTATTTT. Amino acid sequence: CASSPLYQGLTDTQYF.

This clone has just one count. The J gene is TRBJ2-7, the V gene TRBV5-1, with 7 bases identical to TRBD1. The CDR3 runs to 13 residues. Germline lookup yields CDR1 SGHRS and CDR2 YFSETQ. The junction had 4 bases not matched to a gene; V was cut back by 4 bases and J by 3 bases. CDR3: CASSSTGVYEQYF. For the CDR3, the DNA is TGCGCCAGCAGCAGTACAGGGGTCTACGAGCAGTACTTC.

CDR3: CAISLTTSGRDNEQFF. The CDR3 region has the DNA TGTGCCATCAGCTTAACTACTAGCGGGAGAGACAATGAGCAGTTCTTC. V and J are TRBV10-3 and TRBJ2-1; 11 nucleotides agree with TRBD2. The junction had 9 bases not matched to a gene; V was cut back by 6 bases and J by 5 bases. Germline CDR1 is ENHRY and CDR2 is SYGVKD. This CDR3 comprises 16 residues.

The J gene is TRBJ1-3, the V gene TRBV28; maybe TRBD1 (5 bases). V was trimmed by 2 bases and J by 0 bases, leaving 14 bases between them. The germline gives CDR1 MDHEN, CDR2 SYDVKM. CDR3 length: 17 residues. Written as DNA, the CDR3 is TGTGCCAGCAGTTTAGAGGACAATTACCACTCTGGAAACACCATATATTTT. Protein product: CASSLEDNYHSGNTIYF.

The V and J genes are TRBV6-6 and TRBJ2-7, with TRBD2 identical over 8 bases. Germline CDR1 and CDR2: MNHNY and SVGAGI (reference sequence). With V trimmed by 2 bases and J by 2 bases, 8 bases remained unmatched. This CDR3 is built from 16 residues. The CDR3 coding sequence is TGTGCCAGCAGTTACGGGGTAGCGGGGTATACCTACGAGCAGTACTTC. Protein sequence: CASSYGVAGYTYEQYF.

The chain recombines TRBV6-1 with TRBJ2-7, with 8 bases aligning to TRBD1. The CDR3 runs 12 residues. From germline, CDR1 is MNHNS and CDR2 SASEGT. V dropped 6 bases and J dropped 2; count of bases not matched to a gene: 0. DNA of the CDR3: TGTGCCAGCAGGGGACAGGCCTACGAGCAGTACTTC. Translating gives CASRGQAYEQYF.

The chain recombines TRBV19 with TRBJ1-5; the match to TRBD1 covers 7 bases. This CDR3 spans 15 amino acids. The germline gives CDR1 LNHDA, CDR2 SQIVND (reference sequence). The V gene end was trimmed by 3 bases and the J gene end by 3 bases; junction bases not matched to a gene: 5. The CDR3 coding sequence is TGTGCCAGTAGTATTTCGGGACAGTACAATCAGCCCCAGCATTTT. It yields the protein CASSISGQYNQPQHF.

This chain joins TRBV7-8 and TRBJ2-1; maybe TRBD2 (6 bases). With 5 bases removed from V and 9 bases from J, the gap between germline ends came to 8 bases. CDR1 SGHVS and CDR2 FQNEAQ come from the germline V gene. The CDR3 spans 11 residues. This chain's CDR3 is CASSLGGEQFF. CDR3 DNA: TGTGCCAGCAGCCTGGGAGGTGAGCAGTTCTTC.

In its sample, this clone was seen once. The rearrangement joins TRBV11-2 to TRBJ2-4, with TRBD1 matching over 7 bases. The CDR3 totals 17 residues. With V trimmed by 1 base and J by 0 bases, 6 bases remained unmatched. Germline assignment: CDR1 SGHAT and CDR2 FQNNGV. DNA for the CDR3: TGTGCCAGCAGCTTAGGATTCGGGACAGTAGCCAAAAACATTCAGTACTTC. It is translated as CASSLGFGTVAKNIQYF.

The genes are TRBV5-8 and TRBJ2-7; D might be TRBD1 (6 bases). Germline assignment: CDR1 SGHTS and CDR2 YDEGEE. This CDR3 is 11 amino acids long. V lost 5 bases and J lost 7, with 10 bases in between. CDR3 in amino acids: CASRQGREQYF. The CDR3 nucleotides are TGTGCCAGCAGACAGGGAAGGGAGCAGTACTTC.

The genes are TRBV19 and TRBJ2-3; 8 bases fit TRBD1. Trimming cost V 5 bases and J 5 bases; bases outside gene matches: 6. Per the germline V gene, CDR1 is LNHDA and CDR2 is SQIVND (reference sequence). This CDR3 has 14 amino acids. CDR3 loop: CASSSRTGKDTQYF. CDR3 sequence (DNA): TGTGCCAGTAGTTCCCGGACAGGGAAAGATACGCAGTATTTT.

The V gene is TRBV5-1, the J gene TRBJ1-5; perhaps TRBD1 as D (6 bases). The CDR3 runs 17 residues. V shed 4 bases and J shed 1 base, with 18 bases lying between them. Germline assignment: CDR1 SGHRS and CDR2 YFSETQ. The CDR3 DNA reads as TGCGCCAGCAGCCCTGGTATTGGGGGCTTGAGCAATCAGCCCCAGCATTTT. Protein product: CASSPGIGGLSNQPQHF.

This CDR3 is CAWRFTGDRERSNQPQHF. The CDR3 DNA reads TGTGCCTGGAGGTTCACTGGGGACAGGGAGAGAAGCAATCAGCCCCAGCATTTT. This chain uses TRBV30 with TRBJ1-5; 9 bases fit TRBD1. Losses at the gene ends were 3 bases for V and 1 base for J; bases not matched to a gene: 13. The V gene's germline CDR1 is GTSNPN and CDR2 SVGIG (reference sequence). The CDR3 totals 18 residues.